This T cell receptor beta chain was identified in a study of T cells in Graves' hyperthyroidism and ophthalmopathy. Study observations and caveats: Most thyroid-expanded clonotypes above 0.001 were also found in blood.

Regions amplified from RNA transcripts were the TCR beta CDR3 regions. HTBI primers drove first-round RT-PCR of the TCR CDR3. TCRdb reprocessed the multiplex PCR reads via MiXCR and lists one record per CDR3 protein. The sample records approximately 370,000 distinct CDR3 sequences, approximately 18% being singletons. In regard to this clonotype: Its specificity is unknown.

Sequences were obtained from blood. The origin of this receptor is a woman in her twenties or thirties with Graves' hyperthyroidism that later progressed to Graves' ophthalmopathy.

CDR3 amino acids: CASSPSGHSYEQYF. The DNA of the CDR3 is TGTGCCAGCTCACCCTCGGGACACTCCTACGAGCAGTACTTC. The rearrangement joins TRBV18 to TRBJ2-7; possible D gene TRBD1, 6 bases. The germline V gene has CDR1 KGHSH and CDR2 LQKENI. The V end was cut by 3 bases, the J end by 0 bases, with 9 bases between. This CDR3 comprises 14 residues.